This T cell receptor (beta chain) originates from a study of T cell responses to AZD1222 COVID-19 vaccine. Data came from immunoSEQ multiplex PCR; TCRdb stores just in-frame clones and leaves some out. The data show under 200,000 clones, roughly 93% seen once. Germline CDR1 is SGHRS and CDR2 is YFSETQ. V was pared by 4 bases and J by 0 bases, with 13 bases between. CDR3 size: 15 residues. Study-wide results and caveats: Clonal diversity was possibly underestimated, and the donors were mostly white British, with more females.

Concerning this clone itself: Its specificity is unknown.

This receptor was obtained from an adult in good health. J is TRBJ1-2 and V is TRBV5-1; no reliable D call. The sample here was peripheral blood, taken on day 0 of AZD1222 vaccination. The CDR3: CASSLAQSPNYGYTF. CDR3 DNA sequence: TGCGCCAGCAGCCTGGCGCAGTCGCCTAACTATGGCTACACCTTC.